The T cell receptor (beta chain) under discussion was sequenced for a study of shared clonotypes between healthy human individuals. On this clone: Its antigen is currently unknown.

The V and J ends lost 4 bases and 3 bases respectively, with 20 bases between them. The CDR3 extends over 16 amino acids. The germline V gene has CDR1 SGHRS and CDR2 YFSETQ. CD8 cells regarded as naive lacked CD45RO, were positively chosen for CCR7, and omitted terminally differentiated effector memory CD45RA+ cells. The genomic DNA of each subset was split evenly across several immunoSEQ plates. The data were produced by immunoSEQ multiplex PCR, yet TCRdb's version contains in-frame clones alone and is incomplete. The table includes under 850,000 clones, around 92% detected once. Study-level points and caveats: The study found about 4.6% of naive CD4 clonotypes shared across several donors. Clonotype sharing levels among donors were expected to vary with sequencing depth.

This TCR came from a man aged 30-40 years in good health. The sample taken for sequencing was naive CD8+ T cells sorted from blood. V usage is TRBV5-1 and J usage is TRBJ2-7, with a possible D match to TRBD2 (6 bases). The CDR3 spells CASSPGVLAAVYEQYF. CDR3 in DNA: TGCGCCAGCAGCCCGGGGGTATTAGCGGCTGTCTACGAGCAGTACTTC.